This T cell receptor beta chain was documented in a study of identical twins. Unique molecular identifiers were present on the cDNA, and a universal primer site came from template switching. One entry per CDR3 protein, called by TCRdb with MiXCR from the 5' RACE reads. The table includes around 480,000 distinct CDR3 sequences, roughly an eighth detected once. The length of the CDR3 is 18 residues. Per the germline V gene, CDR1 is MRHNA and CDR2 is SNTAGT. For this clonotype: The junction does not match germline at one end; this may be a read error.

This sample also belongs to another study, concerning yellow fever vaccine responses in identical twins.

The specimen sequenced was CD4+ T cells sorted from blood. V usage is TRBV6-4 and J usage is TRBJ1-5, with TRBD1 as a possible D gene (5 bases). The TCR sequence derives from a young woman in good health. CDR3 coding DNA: TGTGCCCGCAGTGTGCACCTAAATCAGCTCAGGGGCAATCAGCCCCAGCATTTT. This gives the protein CARSVHLNQLRGNQPQHF.